One and the same sample provided the 21 T cell receptor beta chains below, sequenced in a study of T cells in Graves' hyperthyroidism and ophthalmopathy. RNA transcripts provided the source from which TCR beta CDR3 regions were amplified. The HTBI set primed first-round TCR CDR3 RT-PCR. TCRdb fed the multiplex PCR reads into MiXCR, producing one record per CDR3 protein. The data hold about 640,000 distinct CDR3 sequences, with roughly 46% observed a single time. Sequences were obtained from peripheral blood or thyroid tissue (not recorded which). Receptors were obtained from an adult man with Graves' disease, either hyperthyroidism or ophthalmopathy (not recorded which).

This clonotype has more than one count but fewer than ten. The chain carries TRBV20-1 and TRBJ1-2; 8 bases agree with TRBD1. This CDR3 spans 13 amino acids. Germline V CDR1 and CDR2: DFQATT, SNEGSKA (reference sequence). The V segment lost 3 bases and the J segment 2 bases; nucleotides outside the gene matches: 2. In DNA, the CDR3 is TGCAGTGCTAGGGGACAGGAAAACTATGGCTACACCTTC. This encodes CSARGQENYGYTF.

This clonotype was counted at least ten times. The chain recombines TRBV15 with TRBJ1-3, with unresolved D. Trimming cost V 0 bases and J 3 bases, with 9 bases left between them. CDR1 LNHNV and CDR2 YYDKDF come from the germline V gene (reference sequence). The length of the CDR3 is 15 residues. The CDR3 loop is CATSRDLGFGNTIYF. CDR3 DNA: TGTGCCACCAGCAGAGATCTAGGATTTGGAAACACCATATATTTT.

This clonotype was found a few times. The chain employs TRBV20-1 and TRBJ2-7, with D possibly being TRBD1 or TRBD2 (7 bases each). Trimming shortened V by 5 bases and J by 2 bases, and 19 bases separated the two germline ends. The CDR3 is 15 amino acids. Per the germline V gene, CDR1 is DFQATT and CDR2 is SNEGSKA (reference sequence). The CDR3 bases are TGCAGTGCTCGTTCCCTCAGGGGGGGAACCTACGAGCAGTACTTC. Protein product: CSARSLRGGTYEQYF.

A note on this clonotype: This sequence may be a read error, since a much larger clone differs from it by one base. The CDR3 coding sequence is TGTGCCAGCAGTGACCTGACAGGGAACTACGAGCAGCACTTC. Translating it yields CASSDLTGNYEQHF. The chain uses TRBV2 and TRBJ2-7; 7 nucleotides agree with TRBD1. The CDR3 loop spans 14 amino acids. Germline CDR1 and CDR2: SNHLY and FYNNEI. The variable domain in full, completed from reference TRBV2 and TRBJ2-7, reads EPEVTQTPSHQVTQMGQEVILRCVPISNHLYFYWYRQILGQKVEFLVSFYNNEISEKSEIFDDQFSVERPDGSNFTLKIRSTKLEDSAMYFCASSDLTGNYEQHFGPGTRLTVT.

For the CDR3, the DNA is TGTGCCAGTAGTATAGAGGACAGATCCTACGAGCAGTACTTC. It translates to CASSIEDRSYEQYF. The rearrangement joins TRBV7-6 to TRBJ2-7, with D maybe TRBD1 (6 bases). The V end was cut by 9 bases, the J end by 1 base, with 16 bases between. The germline V gene has CDR1 SGHVS and CDR2 FNYEAQ. CDR3 length: 14 residues.

The chain is built from TRBV14 and TRBJ1-1, with D possibly TRBD1 on 5 matching bases. CDR3 length: 15 residues. V dropped 6 bases and J dropped 0 bases, with 14 bases sitting between them. Germline lookup yields CDR1 SGHDN and CDR2 FVKESK. The CDR3 DNA follows: TGTGCCAGCAGTTCGGGGACGAACATGAACACTGAAGCTTTCTTT. Amino acid sequence: CASSSGTNMNTEAFF.

CDR3 sequence: CASSPRTGVVTEAFF. CDR3 sequence (DNA): TGCGCCAGCAGCCCCAGGACAGGGGTTGTAACTGAAGCTTTCTTT. The genes are TRBV5-1 and TRBJ1-1, with 9 bases that match TRBD1. CDR3 length: 15 residues. Germline CDR1 and CDR2: SGHRS and YFSETQ. The junction had 9 bases not matched to a gene; V was cut back by 4 bases and J by 5 bases.

The J gene is TRBJ1-2, the V gene TRBV29-1; D gene uncertain. CDR3 length: 8 amino acids. Germline CDR1 reads SQVTM; CDR2 reads ANQGSEA. CDR3 sequence: CRVDGYTF. In DNA, the CDR3 is TGCAGGGTGGACGGCTACACCTTC.

Points on this clonotype: A read error may explain this, as a much larger clone is one base away. The rearrangement joins TRBV6-5 to TRBJ1-5; 10 positions match TRBD1. The CDR3 runs 15 residues. After removal of 2 bases from V and 3 bases from J, the junction contained 1 base not matched to a gene. Per the germline V gene, CDR1 is MNHEY and CDR2 is SVGAGI. This chain's CDR3 is CASSYGTGANQPQHF. The CDR3 coding sequence is TGTGCCAGCAGTTACGGGACAGGGGCCAATCAGCCCCAGCATTTT.

With respect to this clonotype: This could be a read error, since a much larger clone is one nucleotide away. J is TRBJ2-5 and V is TRBV6-1; possible D gene TRBD1, 5 bases. Trimming took 6 bases from V and 2 from J, leaving 13 bases between them. Germline assignment: CDR1 MNHNS and CDR2 SASEGT. This CDR3 is built from 14 residues. The CDR3 DNA reads as TGTGCCAGCAGCCAAGTCAGGACACAAGAGACCCAGTACTTC. Encoded protein: CASSQVRTQETQYF.

DNA for the CDR3: TGCAGTGCCCACAGCACAACTAATGAAAAACTGTTTTTT. Translated, it gives CSAHSTTNEKLFF. This chain uses TRBV20-1 with TRBJ1-4; D gene uncertain. Per germline, CDR1 DFQATT and CDR2 SNEGSKA (reference sequence). With 6 bases removed from V and 0 bases from J, the gap between germline ends came to 8 bases. CDR3 length equals 13 residues.

Comment on this clonotype: The junction shows a germline mismatch at one end, possibly a read error. The J gene is TRBJ1-4, the V gene TRBV7-2; the D is unclear. From germline, CDR1 is SGHTA and CDR2 FQGNSA. This CDR3 region has 13 residues. In DNA, the CDR3 is TGCGCCAGCAGCCAAGATCCGGCTGAAAAACTGTTTTTT. It is translated as CASSQDPAEKLFF.

This clonotype was detected ten times or more. The rearrangement joins TRBV24-1 to TRBJ2-7; D might be TRBD2 (6 bases). Germline V CDR1 and CDR2: KGHDR, SFDVKD. The length of the CDR3 is 15 residues. V was pared by 4 bases and J by 6 bases, with 18 bases between. CDR3 sequence (DNA): TGTGCCACCAGTGAGTCCCGGGACTTCAATCGCGAGCAGTACTTC. Protein: CATSESRDFNREQYF.

This clonotype was seen many times. This chain connects TRBV12-3 or TRBV12-4 to TRBJ1-2; D is possibly TRBD1 (6 bases). Trimming took off 3 bases at V and 11 bases at J, with 16 bases between the two ends. There are 13 residues in the CDR3. The CDR3 nucleotides are TGTGCCAGCAGTTTCCCACAGGGACGGTGGTACACCTTC. As protein: CASSFPQGRWYTF.

The rearrangement uses TRBV5-1 and TRBJ1-3; 8 positions agree with TRBD1. The CDR3 has 12 amino acids. Germline loops: CDR1 SGHRS, CDR2 YFSETQ. V dropped 7 bases and J dropped 8; count of bases not matched to a gene: 5. The CDR3 loop is CASGLTGDTIYF. The CDR3 DNA follows: TGCGCCAGCGGTCTGACAGGGGACACCATATATTTT.

This clonotype was counted ten times or more. This chain links TRBV7-2 with TRBJ2-5; 8 bases match TRBD2. CDR1 and CDR2 (germline): SGHTA, FQGNSA. The CDR3 has 14 residues. Trimming at V came to 3 bases and at J to 2 bases, leaving 2 bases not matched to a gene. The CDR3 sequence is CASSLTSVQETQYF. The CDR3 DNA reads as TGTGCCAGCAGCTTGACTAGCGTACAAGAGACCCAGTACTTC.

Comment on this clonotype: The junction shows a germline mismatch at one end, possibly a read error. V is TRBV7-2 and J is TRBJ2-2; 9 bases map to TRBD1. Germline CDR1 SGHTA, CDR2 FQGNSA. The CDR3 has 15 residues. The CDR3 region is CASSLGGQGTGELFF. CDR3 DNA sequence: TGTGCCAGCAGCTTAGGGGGACAGGGCACCGGAGAGCTGTTTTTT.

The V gene is TRBV2, the J gene TRBJ1-5, with TRBD1 as a possible D gene (5 bases). V shed 6 bases and J shed 3 bases, with 21 bases lying between them. Germline V lookup: CDR1 SNHLY, CDR2 FYNNEI. There are 17 residues in the CDR3. The CDR3 sequence is CASSRGVGAEINQPQHF. CDR3 coding DNA: TGTGCCAGCAGCCGAGGGGTTGGGGCCGAGATCAATCAGCCCCAGCATTTT.

In the case of this clonotype: This CDR3 fails to terminate in the conserved phenylalanine or tryptophan, so it likely reflects a read error. The DNA is omitted, as the CDR3 cannot be located on it reliably, and the CDR3 follows TCRdb's listing. V usage is TRBV2 and J usage is TRBJ1-2; TRBD1 reflects the table's D call only, with no check against the DNA. The CDR3 is 8 residues long, counting both termini. Per germline, CDR1 SNHLY and CDR2 FYNNEI. Here the CDR3 reads CASSGTGA.

The sample holds a few counts of this clonotype. One junction end does not reproduce the germline sequence, and a read error may be involved. The rearrangement joins TRBV7-2 to TRBJ2-5; TRBD1 is a possible D gene (6 bases). Germline CDR1 is SGHTA and CDR2 is FQGNSA. The length of the CDR3 is 14 residues. CDR3 nucleotide sequence: TGTGCCAGCAGTTTAGGGGTCAGGGGAGAGACCCAGTACTTC. Translating gives CASSLGVRGETQYF.

The chain carries TRBV6-2 or TRBV6-3 and TRBJ1-1; TRBD1 might be the D (5 bases). With 1 base removed from V and 5 bases from J, the gap between germline ends came to 8 bases. Germline-derived CDR1 and CDR2 are MNHEY and SVGEGT. CDR3 length equals 13 residues. CDR3 coding DNA: TGTGCCAGCAGTTACTTTGACAGAACTGAAGCTTTCTTT. Its translation is CASSYFDRTEAFF.